The rows below give T cell receptor beta chains drawn from one sample of a study of blood T cell repertoires in COVID-19. The assay was immunoSEQ multiplex PCR, and TCRdb's table has in-frame clones only and misses some. The top ten hold 0.95% to 1.5% of the sample, which has over 80,000 clones, about 86% seen once. The specimen was peripheral blood. The receptors originated from a man older than 75 with active or convalescent COVID-19. Both conserved end residues are part of each CDR3. Each record gives: CDR3 length, clone size, V gene, J gene, D gene, CDR3 DNA, CDR3 protein. The D gene is left open where the match is weak. Clone size appears in some rows only: once, few, many, or a class for an expanded clone.

CDR3 length: 15; clone size: -; V gene: TRBV13; J gene: TRBJ2-5; D gene: TRBD2; CDR3 DNA: TGTGCCAGCAGCTTAGGGCTAGCGGGAGGAGAGACCCAGTACTTC; CDR3 protein: CASSLGLAGGETQYF
CDR3 length: 14; clone size: few; V gene: TRBV2; J gene: TRBJ1-6; D gene: -; CDR3 DNA: TGTGCCAGCAGTGGGGAGTCCTATAATTCACCCCTCCACTTT; CDR3 protein: CASSGESYNSPLHF
CDR3 length: 15; clone size: -; V gene: TRBV30; J gene: TRBJ1-4; D gene: TRBD1; CDR3 DNA: TGTGCCTGGAGTGTACTGGGACAGGGTCGAGAAAAACTGTTTTTT; CDR3 protein: CAWSVLGQGREKLFF
CDR3 length: 14; clone size: few; V gene: TRBV4-1; J gene: TRBJ2-7; D gene: -; CDR3 DNA: TGCGCCAGCAGCCCAGAGGCAGGGCACTACGAGCAGTACTTC; CDR3 protein: CASSPEAGHYEQYF
CDR3 length: 14; clone size: -; V gene: TRBV11-1; J gene: TRBJ2-7; D gene: TRBD2; CDR3 DNA: TGTGCCAGCAGCTCGAGCGGGACCACCTACGAGCAGTACTTC; CDR3 protein: CASSSSGTTYEQYF
CDR3 length: 14; clone size: -; V gene: TRBV24-1; J gene: TRBJ2-7; D gene: TRBD2; CDR3 DNA: TGTGCCACCAGGACCGGGACTAGCGCGTACGAGCAGTACTTC; CDR3 protein: CATRTGTSAYEQYF
CDR3 length: 16; clone size: once; V gene: TRBV5-4; J gene: TRBJ1-2; D gene: -; CDR3 DNA: TGTGCCAGCAGCTTGGGAGGCGGCAGGGAGGCCTATGGCTACACCTTC; CDR3 protein: CASSLGGGREAYGYTF
CDR3 length: 12; clone size: -; V gene: TRBV7-2; J gene: TRBJ1-4; D gene: -; CDR3 DNA: TGTGCCAGCGGGAGCTATAATGAAAAACTGTTTTTT; CDR3 protein: CASGSYNEKLFF
CDR3 length: 12; clone size: -; V gene: TRBV29-1; J gene: TRBJ1-2; D gene: -; CDR3 DNA: TGCAGCGTTGAAGACAGGGACTATGGCTACACCTTC; CDR3 protein: CSVEDRDYGYTF
CDR3 length: 15; clone size: -; V gene: TRBV9; J gene: TRBJ1-1; D gene: -; CDR3 DNA: TGTGCCAGCAGGAGTTCGGGGGGTATGAACACTGAAGCTTTCTTT; CDR3 protein: CASRSSGGMNTEAFF
CDR3 length: 16; clone size: -; V gene: TRBV7-6; J gene: TRBJ2-1; D gene: TRBD2; CDR3 DNA: TGTGCCAGCAGCCGCGGTAGCGGGAGTTCCTACAATGAGCAGTTCTTC; CDR3 protein: CASSRGSGSSYNEQFF
CDR3 length: 16; clone size: -; V gene: TRBV6-1; J gene: TRBJ1-3; D gene: -; CDR3 DNA: TGTGCCAGCAGTGAGAGAAGAGGAATTGATAGAAACACCATATATTTT; CDR3 protein: CASSERRGIDRNTIYF
CDR3 length: 17; clone size: -; V gene: TRBV19; J gene: TRBJ1-6; D gene: TRBD1; CDR3 DNA: TGTGCCAGTAGTATATTGCCCGACAGGGGGCAGGATTCACCCCTCCACTTT; CDR3 protein: CASSILPDRGQDSPLHF
CDR3 length: 15; clone size: -; V gene: TRBV2; J gene: TRBJ2-3; D gene: TRBD1; CDR3 DNA: TGTGCCAGCAACCTACAAGACAGGGTCGGAGATACGCAGTATTTT; CDR3 protein: CASNLQDRVGDTQYF